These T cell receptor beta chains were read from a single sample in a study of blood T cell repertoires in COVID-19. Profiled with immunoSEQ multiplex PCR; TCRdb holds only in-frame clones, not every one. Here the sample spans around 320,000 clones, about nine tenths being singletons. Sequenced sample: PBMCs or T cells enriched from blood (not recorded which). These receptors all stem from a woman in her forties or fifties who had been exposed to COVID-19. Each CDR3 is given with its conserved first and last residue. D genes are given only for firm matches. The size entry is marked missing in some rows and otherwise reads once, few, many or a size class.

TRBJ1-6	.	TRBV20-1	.	TGCAGTGCTAGTCCAGGTGGGAATTCACCCCTCCACTTT	CSASPGGNSPLHF
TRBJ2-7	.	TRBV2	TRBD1	TGTGCCAGCAGGGACGGGGACAGGGTGTACGAGCAGTACTTC	CASRDGDRVYEQYF
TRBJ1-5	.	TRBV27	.	TGTGCCAGCAGTTTATCAGCCAGGTCTAGCAATCAGCCCCAGCATTTT	CASSLSARSSNQPQHF
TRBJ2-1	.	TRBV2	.	TGTGCCAGCAGTGTTAGCACCCGCTCCTACAATGAGCAGTTCTTC	CASSVSTRSYNEQFF
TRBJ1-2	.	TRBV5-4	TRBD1	TGTGCCAGCAGCCCAGAGGGGACAGGGGCACGCTATGGCTACACCTTC	CASSPEGTGARYGYTF
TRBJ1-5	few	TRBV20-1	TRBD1	TGCAGTGCTGGTGGTGGGGACAGGGACGGTCAGCCCCAGCATTTT	CSAGGGDRDGQPQHF
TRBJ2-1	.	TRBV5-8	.	TGTGCCAGCAGCTTGGATTGGCATGAGCAGTTCTTC	CASSLDWHEQFF
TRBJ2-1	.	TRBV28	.	TGTGCCAGCAGTATCGTTGGGACACTTGCCTCCTACAATGAGCAGTTCTTC	CASSIVGTLASYNEQFF
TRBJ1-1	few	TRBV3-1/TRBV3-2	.	TGTGCCAGCAGCCAAATCGCAGGTAACACTGAAGCTTTCTTT	CASSQIAGNTEAFF
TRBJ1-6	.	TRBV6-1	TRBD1	TGTGCCAGCAGTGAATCGGACAGGTCGTATAATTCACCCCTCCACTTT	CASSESDRSYNSPLHF
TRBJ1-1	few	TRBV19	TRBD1	TGTGCCAGTAGTAAGGGGACAGGGATGAACACTGAAGCTTTCTTT	CASSKGTGMNTEAFF
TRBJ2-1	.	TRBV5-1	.	TGCGCCAGCAGCTTGGCCGGCGGGAACTCCTACAATGAGCAGTTCTTC	CASSLAGGNSYNEQFF
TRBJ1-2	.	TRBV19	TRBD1	TGTGCCAGTCGGGACAGGGGCTTGCATGGCTACACCTTC	CASRDRGLHGYTF
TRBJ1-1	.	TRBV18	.	TGTGCCAGCTCACCAAAACAGGCGAACACTGAAGCTTTCTTT	CASSPKQANTEAFF
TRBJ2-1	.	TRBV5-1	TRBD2	TGCGCCAGCAGCCCAAGCGGGGGGGCTTACAATGAGCAGTTCTTC	CASSPSGGAYNEQFF
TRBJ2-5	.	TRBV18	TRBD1	TGTGCCAGCTCCCCAAAAGGACAGGGAGAGGAGACCCAGTACTTC	CASSPKGQGEETQYF
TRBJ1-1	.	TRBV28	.	TGTGCCAGCAGGCTCGACAGGCTTTTGAACACTGAAGCTTTCTTT	CASRLDRLLNTEAFF
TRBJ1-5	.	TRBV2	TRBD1	TGTGCCAGCAGTGGGACAGGGGGTCAGCCCCAGCATTTT	CASSGTGGQPQHF
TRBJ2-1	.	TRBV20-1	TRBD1	TGCAGTGCTAGTATTGACAGGGCAAACAATGAGCAGTTCTTC	CSASIDRANNEQFF
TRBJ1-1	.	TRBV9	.	TGTGCCAGCAGCGTCGGGGGTGGTGAAGCTTTCTTT	CASSVGGGEAFF
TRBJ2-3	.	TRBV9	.	TGTGCCAGCAGCTCTAGCCCCCAGCTAGAGGATACGCAGTATTTT	CASSSSPQLEDTQYF
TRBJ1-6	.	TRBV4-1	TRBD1	TGCGCCAGCAGGGAGACAGGGCTTAATTCACCCCTCCACTTT	CASRETGLNSPLHF
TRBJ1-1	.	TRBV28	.	TGTGCCAGCACCGCTCAGACAGACACTGAAGCTTTCTTT	CASTAQTDTEAFF
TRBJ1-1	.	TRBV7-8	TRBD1	TGTGCCAGCAGCTCGGGGACAGGGGGGAACACTGAAGCTTTCTTT	CASSSGTGGNTEAFF
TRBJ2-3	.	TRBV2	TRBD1	TGTGCCAGCAGTGATTTGACCGGGACAGGGGGGACCTATTTT	CASSDLTGTGGTYF
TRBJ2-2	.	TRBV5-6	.	TGTGCCAGCAGCTTCGTCTCTACGGGCACCGGGGAGCTGTTTTTT	CASSFVSTGTGELFF
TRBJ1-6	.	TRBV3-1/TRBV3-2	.	TGTGCCAGCAGCCAAGTGGGTGCTCAGGGTTCACCCCTCCACTTT	CASSQVGAQGSPLHF
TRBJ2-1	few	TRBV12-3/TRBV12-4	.	TGCGCATCCGGGGATGAGCAGTTCTTC	CASGDEQFF
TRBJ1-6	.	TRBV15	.	TGTGCCACCAGCAGCCGAGGGTTCTATAATTCACCCCTCCACTTT	CATSSRGFYNSPLHF
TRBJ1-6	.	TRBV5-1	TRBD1	TGCGCCAGCAGCGGACCGGACAGGCCGGGTTCACCCCTCCACTTT	CASSGPDRPGSPLHF